What follows is one T cell receptor (beta chain) and its context. The sample comes from a study of post-analysis software for immune sequencing data. TCR beta cDNA libraries included unique molecular identifiers. One entry per CDR3 protein results from TCRdb running MiXCR on the PCR reads. This table holds 750,000 to 950,000 distinct CDR3 sequences, approximately 53% found once. Sequences were obtained from blood. This TCR was sampled from a girl aged 10 to 17 with multiple sclerosis.

The CDR3 sequence is CASRGGGINEQFF. Here the CDR3 DNA reads TGTGCCAGCAGAGGCGGGGGGATCAATGAGCAGTTCTTC. The chain carries TRBV7-2 and TRBJ2-1, with 8 nucleotides matching TRBD2. CDR1 is SGHTA, CDR2 FQGNSA, per germline. Trimming removed 6 bases from V and 6 bases from J; junction bases left unmatched: 4. The length of the CDR3 is 13 residues.